One sample yielded the 6 T cell receptor beta chains listed below, sequenced in a study of control samples from healthy donors and cancer patients. Here immunoSEQ multiplex PCR was the method, and the copy in TCRdb shows in-frame clones only, minus some. This sample has about 130,000 clones, with around 94% found just once. Input material: PBMCs. The receptors stem from a man aged 55 to 70 with colorectal cancer.

The V gene is TRBV19, the J gene TRBJ1-1; 9 bases are shared with TRBD1. The CDR3 length is 14 residues. Looked up from germline, CDR1 is LNHDA and CDR2 is SQIVND (reference sequence). The trim removed 10 bases at V and 4 bases at J, leaving 10 bases unmatched. CDR3 nucleotide sequence: TGTGCCACCGGAACAGGGGGCGCAAGCACTGAAGCTTTCTTT. It codes for CATGTGGASTEAFF.

The rearrangement uses TRBV5-1 and TRBJ1-2; D is perhaps TRBD1 (5 bases). V was shortened by 4 bases and J by 0 bases, with 22 bases between the two germline ends. The germline CDR1 and CDR2 sequences are SGHRS and YFSETQ. The CDR3 has 18 amino acids. CDR3 loop: CASSPREGQGLANYGYTF. The CDR3 DNA sequence: TGCGCCAGCAGCCCCCGTGAGGGGCAGGGTCTAGCTAACTATGGCTACACCTTC.

The gene calls are TRBV29-1 and TRBJ1-4, with 7 bases that match TRBD1. The CDR3 length is 13 residues. The germline CDR1 and CDR2 sequences are SQVTM and ANQGSEA. V lost 3 bases to trimming and J lost 3 bases; unmatched junction nucleotides: 1. CDR3 loop: CSVDTGANEKLFF. Here the CDR3 DNA reads TGCAGCGTTGATACAGGGGCTAATGAAAAACTGTTTTTT.

The chain joins TRBV5-6 to TRBJ1-1; TRBD1 is a possible D gene (5 bases). The CDR3 consists of 14 residues. Trimming left V 0 bases short and J 5 bases short, with 11 bases between. The germline CDR1 and CDR2 sequences are SGHDT and YYEEEE. CDR3 nucleotide sequence: TGTGCCAGCAGCTTGGGACAACGGGGGACTGAAGCTTTCTTT. It specifies CASSLGQRGTEAFF. The full variable domain, in which reference TRBV5-6 and TRBJ1-1 provide the parts outside the CDR3, is DAGVTQSPTHLIKTRGQQVTLRCSPKSGHDTVSWYQQALGQGPQFIFQYYEEEERQRGNFPDRFSGHQFPNYSSELNVNALLLGDSALYLCASSLGQRGTEAFFGQGTRLTVV.

The CDR3 loop reads CASSFSGTGLNTGELFF. The CDR3 DNA reads as TGTGCCAGCAGCTTTTCAGGGACAGGACTGAACACCGGGGAGCTGTTTTTT. The V gene is TRBV5-6, the J gene TRBJ2-2, with TRBD1 identical over 8 bases. Germline V gene sequence: CDR1 SGHDT, CDR2 YYEEEE. J was trimmed by 1 base and V by 2 bases; bases with no gene match: 7. The CDR3 totals 17 residues.

The rearrangement uses TRBV12-3 or TRBV12-4 and TRBJ2-3, with TRBD2 identical over 8 bases. The V segment lost 6 bases and the J segment 4 bases; nucleotides outside the gene matches: 3. The CDR3 covers 13 residues. CDR3 protein: CASSPTSADTQYF. The CDR3 DNA reads TGTGCCAGCAGCCCGACTAGCGCAGATACGCAGTATTTT.